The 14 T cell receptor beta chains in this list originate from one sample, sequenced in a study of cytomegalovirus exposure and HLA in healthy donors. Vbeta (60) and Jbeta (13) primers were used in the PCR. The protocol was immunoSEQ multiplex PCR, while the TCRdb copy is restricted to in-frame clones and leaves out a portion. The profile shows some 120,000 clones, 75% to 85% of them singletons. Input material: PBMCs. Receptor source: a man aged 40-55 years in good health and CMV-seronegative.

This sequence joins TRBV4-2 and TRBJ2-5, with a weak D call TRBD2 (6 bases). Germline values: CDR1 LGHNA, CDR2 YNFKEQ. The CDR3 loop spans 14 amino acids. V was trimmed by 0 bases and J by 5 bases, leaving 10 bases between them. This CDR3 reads CASSQERGAETQYF. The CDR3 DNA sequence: TGTGCCAGCAGCCAAGAGCGGGGAGCTGAGACCCAGTACTTC.

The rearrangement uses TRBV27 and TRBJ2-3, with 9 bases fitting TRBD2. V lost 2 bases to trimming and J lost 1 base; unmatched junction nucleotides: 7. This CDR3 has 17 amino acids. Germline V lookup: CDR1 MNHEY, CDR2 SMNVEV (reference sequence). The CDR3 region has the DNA TGTGCCAGCAGTTTAAGGGGTAGCGGGAGAGGCACAGATACGCAGTATTTT. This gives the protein CASSLRGSGRGTDTQYF.

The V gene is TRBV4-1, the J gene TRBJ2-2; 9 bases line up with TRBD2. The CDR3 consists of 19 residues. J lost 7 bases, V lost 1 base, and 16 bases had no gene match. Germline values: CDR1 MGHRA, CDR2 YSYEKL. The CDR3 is CASSQGSGGLAGSYGELFF. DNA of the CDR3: TGCGCCAGCAGCCAAGGGTCAGGGGGACTAGCCGGGTCGTACGGGGAGCTGTTTTTT.

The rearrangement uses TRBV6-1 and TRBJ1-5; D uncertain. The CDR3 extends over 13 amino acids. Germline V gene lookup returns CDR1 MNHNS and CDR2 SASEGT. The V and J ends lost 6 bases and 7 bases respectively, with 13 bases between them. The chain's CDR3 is CASRASDGQPQHF. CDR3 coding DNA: TGTGCCAGCAGGGCAAGCGACGGCCAGCCCCAGCATTTT.

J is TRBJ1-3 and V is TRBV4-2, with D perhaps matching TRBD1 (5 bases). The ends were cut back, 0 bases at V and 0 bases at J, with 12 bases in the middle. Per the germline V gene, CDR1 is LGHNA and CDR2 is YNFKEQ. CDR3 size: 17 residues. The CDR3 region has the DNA TGTGCCAGCAGCCAAGATCGATCAGGGTACTCTGGAAACACCATATATTTT. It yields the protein CASSQDRSGYSGNTIYF.

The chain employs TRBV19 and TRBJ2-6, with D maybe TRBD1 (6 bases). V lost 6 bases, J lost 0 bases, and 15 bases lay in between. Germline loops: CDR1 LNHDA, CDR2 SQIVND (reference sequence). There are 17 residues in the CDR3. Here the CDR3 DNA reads TGTGCCAGTAGGAACCGGGACACCCCCTCTGGGGCCAACGTCCTGACTTTC. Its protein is CASRNRDTPSGANVLTF.

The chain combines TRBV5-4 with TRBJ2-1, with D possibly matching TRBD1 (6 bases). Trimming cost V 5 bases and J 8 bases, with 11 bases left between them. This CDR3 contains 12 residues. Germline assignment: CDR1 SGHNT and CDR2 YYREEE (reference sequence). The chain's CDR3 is CASSQQGYEQFF. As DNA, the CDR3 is TGTGCCAGCAGTCAACAGGGCTATGAGCAGTTCTTC.

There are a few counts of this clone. The CDR3 sequence: CASSRQSQETQYF. CDR3 nucleotides: TGCGCCAGCAGTCGACAGAGCCAAGAGACCCAGTACTTC. The chain links TRBV4-1 to TRBJ2-5; tentatively, D is TRBD1 (5 bases). The CDR3 is made up of 13 amino acids. CDR1 and CDR2 from the germline V gene are MGHRA and YSYEKL. V lost 6 bases and J lost 1, with 9 bases in between.

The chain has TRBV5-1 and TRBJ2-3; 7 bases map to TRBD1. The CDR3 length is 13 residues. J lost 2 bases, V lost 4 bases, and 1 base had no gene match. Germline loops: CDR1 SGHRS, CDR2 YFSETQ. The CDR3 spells CASSDRDTDTQYF. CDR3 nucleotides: TGCGCCAGCAGCGACAGGGACACAGATACGCAGTATTTT. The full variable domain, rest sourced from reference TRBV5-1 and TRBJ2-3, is KAGVTQTPRYLIKTRGQQVTLSCSPISGHRSVSWYQQTPGQGLQFLFEYFSETQRNKGNFPGRFSGRQFSNSRSEMNVSTLELGDSALYLCASSDRDTDTQYFGPGTRLTVL.

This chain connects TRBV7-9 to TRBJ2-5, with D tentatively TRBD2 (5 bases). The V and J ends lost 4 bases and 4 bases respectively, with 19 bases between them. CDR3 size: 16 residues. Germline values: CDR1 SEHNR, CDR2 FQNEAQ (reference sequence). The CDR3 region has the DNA TGTGCCAGCAGCTCCAATCGGGCCGGAGGAGGAGAGACCCAGTACTTC. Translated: CASSSNRAGGGETQYF.

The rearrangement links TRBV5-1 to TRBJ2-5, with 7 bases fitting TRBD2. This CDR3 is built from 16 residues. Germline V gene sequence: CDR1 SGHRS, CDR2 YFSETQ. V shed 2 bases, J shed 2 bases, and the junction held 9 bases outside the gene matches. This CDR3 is CASSFGASGLQETQYF. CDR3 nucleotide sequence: TGCGCCAGCAGCTTTGGGGCTAGCGGACTTCAAGAGACCCAGTACTTC.

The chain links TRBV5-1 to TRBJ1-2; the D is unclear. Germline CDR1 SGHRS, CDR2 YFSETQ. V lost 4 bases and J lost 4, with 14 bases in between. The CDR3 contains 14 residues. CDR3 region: CASSPGEGSYGYTF. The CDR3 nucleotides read TGCGCCAGCAGCCCCGGGGAAGGGAGCTATGGCTACACCTTC.

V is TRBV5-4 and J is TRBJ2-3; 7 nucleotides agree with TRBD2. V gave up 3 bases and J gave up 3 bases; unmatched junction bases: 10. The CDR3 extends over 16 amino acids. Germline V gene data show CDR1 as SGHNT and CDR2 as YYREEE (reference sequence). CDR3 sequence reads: CASSSFLAGETDTQYF. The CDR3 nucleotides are TGTGCCAGCAGCTCCTTCTTGGCGGGAGAAACAGATACGCAGTATTTT.

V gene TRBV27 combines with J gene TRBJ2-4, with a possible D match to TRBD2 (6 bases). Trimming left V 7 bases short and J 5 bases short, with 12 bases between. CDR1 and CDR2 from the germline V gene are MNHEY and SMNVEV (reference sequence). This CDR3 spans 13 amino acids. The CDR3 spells CASTRPGENIQYF. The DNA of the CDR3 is TGTGCCAGCACCCGACCGGGGGAAAACATTCAGTACTTC.